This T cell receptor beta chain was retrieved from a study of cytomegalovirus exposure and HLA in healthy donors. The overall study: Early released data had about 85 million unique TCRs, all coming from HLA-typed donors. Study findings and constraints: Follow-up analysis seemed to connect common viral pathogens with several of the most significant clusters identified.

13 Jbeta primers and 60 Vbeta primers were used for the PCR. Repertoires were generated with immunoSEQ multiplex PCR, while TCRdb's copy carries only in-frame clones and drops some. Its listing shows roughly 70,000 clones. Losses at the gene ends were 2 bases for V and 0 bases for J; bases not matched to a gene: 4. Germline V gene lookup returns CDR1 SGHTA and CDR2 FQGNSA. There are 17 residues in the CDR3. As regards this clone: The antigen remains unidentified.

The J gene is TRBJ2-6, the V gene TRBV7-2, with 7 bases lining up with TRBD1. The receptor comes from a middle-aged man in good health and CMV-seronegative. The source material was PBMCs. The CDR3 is CASSLTGAGSGANVLTF. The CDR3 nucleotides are TGTGCCAGCAGCTTAACAGGGGCCGGCTCTGGGGCCAACGTCCTGACTTTC. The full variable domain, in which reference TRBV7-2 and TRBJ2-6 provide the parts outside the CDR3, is GAGVSQSPSNKVTEKGKDVELRCDPISGHTALYWYRQSLGQGLEFLIYFQGNSAPDKSGLPSDRFSAERTGGSVSTLTIQRTQQEDSAVYLCASSLTGAGSGANVLTFGAGSRLTVL.